The clone carrying this TCR beta chain was seen a single time. The germline V gene encodes CDR1 MNHNY and CDR2 SVGAGI (reference sequence). V gave up 6 bases and J gave up 1 base; unmatched junction bases: 3. The CDR3 runs 15 residues. The data derive from a study of STAT5B mutations in CD4+ large granular lymphocyte leukemia. This table comes from immunoSEQ multiplex PCR, and its TCRdb copy is limited to in-frame clones, with some not included. The profile shows some 30,000 clones, roughly 78% of them singletons. The sample comprised CD4+ T cells from blood buffy coats. This TCR came from a human donor in good health. V and J are TRBV6-6 and TRBJ1-3; 10 positions agree with TRBD1. As DNA, the CDR3 is TGTGCCAGCAGCGCGGACAGGGGGTCTGGAAACACCATATATTTT. It is translated as CASSADRGSGNTIYF.